This T cell receptor (beta chain) was sequenced for a study of T cell responses to AZD1222 COVID-19 vaccine. Produced via immunoSEQ multiplex PCR; TCRdb's table is partial and in-frame only. This sample has 90,000 to 120,000 clones; more than 75% occur once, and the top ten carry 20% to 25%. V shed 4 bases, J shed 1 base, and the junction held 5 bases outside the gene matches. CDR1 is MNHNY, CDR2 SVGAGI, per germline (reference sequence). The CDR3 is 15 amino acids. The TCR comes from an adult in good health. The chain joins TRBV6-6 to TRBJ1-1, with 8 positions matching TRBD1. The sequenced sample was peripheral blood, obtained on day 0 of AZD1222 vaccination. The CDR3 coding sequence is TGTGCCAGCAGTTCTAGACAGGGGTCGAACACTGAAGCTTTCTTT. Translation: CASSSRQGSNTEAFF.